This T cell receptor beta chain came from a study of blood T cell repertoires in COVID-19. Study information: Recovered status applied to Cohort 3 donors who had two consecutive negative PCRs. It also applied to those with clearance or with symptom resolution. Sources were T cells, B-cell-depleted T cells, or PBMCs; the material itself was cDNA or gDNA. Acute-phase and convalescent COVID-19 samples originated in the United States, Italy and Spain.

A remark on this clone: This specimen includes other DNA sequences encoding the same CDR3.

Cohorts were based on clinical histories the participants reported. Germline loops: CDR1 LNHDA, CDR2 SQIVND (reference sequence). The CDR3 totals 14 residues. Trimming cost V 3 bases and J 0 bases, with 6 bases left between them. Only in-frame clones appear in the TCRdb table, and some are missing; sequencing was by immunoSEQ multiplex PCR. The sample holds approximately 360,000 clones, 70% to 90% seen once. Sequenced input: PBMCs or T cells enriched from blood (not recorded which). The chain combines TRBV19 with TRBJ1-3; D gene uncertain. The sequence came from a man aged 35 to 55 in a cohort exposed to, infected with or recovered from COVID-19 (not recorded which). This chain's CDR3 is CASSISSSGNTIYF. The CDR3 DNA is TGTGCCAGTAGTATCTCGAGCTCTGGAAACACCATATATTTT.